These 3 T cell receptor beta chains share one sample of origin, sequenced in a study of human T cells and chemical hapten exposure. TCRdb itself ran the RACE reads through MiXCR, one entry per CDR3 protein. The repertoire holds 360,000 or so distinct CDR3 sequences, with roughly 6.3% as singletons. As for time point: patch test 2, 6 weeks after DPC sensitization. As for treatment: therapeutic diphenylcyclopropenone sensitization with weekly scalp DPC. The specimen was whole blood, collected in connection with sensitization to the hapten diphenylcyclopropenone (DPC). The origin of the receptors is a woman under 30 with alopecia areata. Some clones in this sample may be carry-over from other donors' samples.

This clonotype showed up many times. The chain uses TRBV7-3 and TRBJ1-3; D call uncertain. In germline, CDR1 is SGHTA, CDR2 FQGTGA. The germline V and J ends were trimmed by 4 bases and 0 bases, with 10 bases remaining between them. This CDR3 contains 15 residues. CDR3 protein: CASSSDGNSGNTIYF. DNA for the CDR3: TGTGCCAGCAGCTCTGACGGCAACTCTGGAAACACCATATATTTT. The whole variable domain, filled in from reference TRBV7-3 and TRBJ1-3, reads GAGVSQTPSNKVTEKGKYVELRCDPISGHTALYWYRQSLGQGPEFLIYFQGTGAADDSGLPNDRFFAVRPEGSVSTLKIQRTERGDSAVYLCASSSDGNSGNTIYFGEGSWLTVV.

The chain uses TRBV7-8 and TRBJ2-3, with D possibly called TRBD1 or TRBD2 (5 bases each). Trimming took off 5 bases at V and 11 bases at J, with 14 bases between the two ends. CDR1 and CDR2 (germline): SGHVS, FQNEAQ. The CDR3 extends over 12 amino acids. CDR3 residues: CASSPLLGEQYF. In nucleotides, the CDR3 is TGTGCCAGCAGCCCCTTGTTGGGGGAGCAGTATTTT.

J is TRBJ2-2 and V is TRBV7-6; no clear D gene. This CDR3 contains 15 residues. V lost 3 bases and J 4 bases, leaving 12 bases between the germline ends. Germline V CDR1 and CDR2: SGHVS, FNYEAQ. CDR3 in DNA: TGTGCCAGCAGCTTTTCAAGGCTGGGCACCGGGGAGCTGTTTTTT. Translating gives CASSFSRLGTGELFF.